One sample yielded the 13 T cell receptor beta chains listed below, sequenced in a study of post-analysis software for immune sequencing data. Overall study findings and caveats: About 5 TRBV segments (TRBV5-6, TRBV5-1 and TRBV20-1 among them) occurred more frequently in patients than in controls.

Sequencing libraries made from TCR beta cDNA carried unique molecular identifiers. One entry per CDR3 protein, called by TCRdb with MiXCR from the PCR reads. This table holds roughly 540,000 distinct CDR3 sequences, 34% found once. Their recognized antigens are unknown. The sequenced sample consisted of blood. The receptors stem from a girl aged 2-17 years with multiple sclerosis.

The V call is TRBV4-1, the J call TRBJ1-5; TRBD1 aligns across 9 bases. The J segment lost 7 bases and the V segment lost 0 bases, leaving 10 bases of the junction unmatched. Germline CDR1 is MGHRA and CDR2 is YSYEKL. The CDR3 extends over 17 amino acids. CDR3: CASSQDGAGQGVQPQHF. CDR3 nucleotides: TGCGCCAGCAGCCAAGATGGGGCGGGACAGGGTGTACAGCCCCAGCATTTT.

The CDR3 region is CASSRTGIGVTEAFF. The CDR3 nucleotides are TGTGCCAGCAGCCGGACAGGGATTGGGGTTACTGAAGCTTTCTTT. The V gene is TRBV5-5, the J gene TRBJ1-1; 8 bases map to TRBD1. The CDR3 consists of 15 residues. Germline V gene data show CDR1 as SGHKS and CDR2 as YYEKEE (reference sequence). V lost 4 bases, J lost 5 bases, and 10 bases stayed unmatched.

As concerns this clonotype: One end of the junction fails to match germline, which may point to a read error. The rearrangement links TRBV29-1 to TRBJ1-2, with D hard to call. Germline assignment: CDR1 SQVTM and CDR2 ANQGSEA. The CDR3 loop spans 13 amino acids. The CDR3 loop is CSVVVPYNYGCTF. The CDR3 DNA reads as TGCAGCGTTGTTGTGCCATACAACTATGGCTGCACCTTC.

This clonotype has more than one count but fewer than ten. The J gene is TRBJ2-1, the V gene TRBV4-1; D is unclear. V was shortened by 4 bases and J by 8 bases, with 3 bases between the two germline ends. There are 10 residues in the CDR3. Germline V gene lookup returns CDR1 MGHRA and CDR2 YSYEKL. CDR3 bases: TGCGCCAGCAGCCGGGATGAGCAGTTCTTC. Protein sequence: CASSRDEQFF.

CDR3 region: CASSRETGGPDTQYF. The CDR3 nucleotides read TGCGCCAGCAGCCGGGAGACAGGGGGGCCAGATACGCAGTATTTT. The V call is TRBV5-1, the J call TRBJ2-3, with 9 positions matching TRBD1. CDR1 SGHRS and CDR2 YFSETQ come from the germline V gene. Trimming cost V 4 bases and J 4 bases; bases outside gene matches: 7. The CDR3 loop spans 15 amino acids. Supplemented by reference TRBV5-1 and TRBJ2-3, the full variable domain reads KAGVTQTPRYLIKTRGQQVTLSCSPISGHRSVSWYQQTPGQGLQFLFEYFSETQRNKGNFPGRFSGRQFSNSRSEMNVSTLELGDSALYLCASSRETGGPDTQYFGPGTRLTVL.

The CDR3, as DNA: TGTGCCAGCAGAGTGGGTGTGGGGGCTGGCCTCGGTTCACCCCTCCACTTT. This sequence encodes CASRVGVGAGLGSPLHF. This chain uses TRBV2 with TRBJ1-6, with D perhaps matching TRBD1 (6 bases). The CDR3 is 17 residues long. Germline loops: CDR1 SNHLY, CDR2 FYNNEI. V dropped 6 bases and J dropped 9 bases, with 24 bases sitting between them. Drawing the rest from reference TRBV2 and TRBJ1-6, the complete variable domain is EPEVTQTPSHQVTQMGQEVILRCVPISNHLYFYWYRQILGQKVEFLVSFYNNEISEKSEIFDDQFSVERPDGSNFTLKIRSTKLEDSAMYFCASRVGVGAGLGSPLHFGNGTRLTVT.

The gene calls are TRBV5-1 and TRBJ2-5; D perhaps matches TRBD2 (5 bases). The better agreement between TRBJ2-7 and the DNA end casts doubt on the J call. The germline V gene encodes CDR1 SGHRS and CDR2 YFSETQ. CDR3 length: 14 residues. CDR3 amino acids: CASSLAGNPYEQYF. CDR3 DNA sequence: TGCGCCAGCAGCTTGGCCGGGAATCCCTACGAGCAGTACTTC.

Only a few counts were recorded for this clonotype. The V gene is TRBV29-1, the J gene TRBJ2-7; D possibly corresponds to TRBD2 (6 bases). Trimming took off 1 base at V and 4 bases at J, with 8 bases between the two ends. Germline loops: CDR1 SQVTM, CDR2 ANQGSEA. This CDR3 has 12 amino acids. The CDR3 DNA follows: TGCAGCGTTGAAGGGGGGGAATACGAGCAGTACTTC. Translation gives CSVEGGEYEQYF.

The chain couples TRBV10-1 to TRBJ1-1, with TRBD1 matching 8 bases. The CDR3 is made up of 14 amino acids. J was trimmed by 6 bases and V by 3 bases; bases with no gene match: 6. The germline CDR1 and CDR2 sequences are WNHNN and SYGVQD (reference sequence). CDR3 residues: CASSDSGQGPEAFF. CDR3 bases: TGCGCCAGCAGTGATTCCGGACAGGGCCCTGAAGCTTTCTTT.

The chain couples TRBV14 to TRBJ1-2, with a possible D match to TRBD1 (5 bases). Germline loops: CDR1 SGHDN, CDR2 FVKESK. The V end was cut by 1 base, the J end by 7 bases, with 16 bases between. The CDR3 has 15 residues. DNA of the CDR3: TGTGCCAGCAGCCAAGCTGGGACCAATAGGGGTGGCTACACCTTC. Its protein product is CASSQAGTNRGGYTF.

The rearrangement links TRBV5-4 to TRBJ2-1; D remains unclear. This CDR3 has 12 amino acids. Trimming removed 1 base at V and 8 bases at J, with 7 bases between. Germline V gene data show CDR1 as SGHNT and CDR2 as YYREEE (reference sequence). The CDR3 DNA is TGTGCCAGCAGCTTGATGAGCGATGAGCAGTTCTTC. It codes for CASSLMSDEQFF.

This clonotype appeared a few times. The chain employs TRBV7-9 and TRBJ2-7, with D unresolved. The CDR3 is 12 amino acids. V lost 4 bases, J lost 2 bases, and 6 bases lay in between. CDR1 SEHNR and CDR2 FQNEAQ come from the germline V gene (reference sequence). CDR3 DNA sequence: TGTGCCAGCAGCTCGGATGCCTACGAGCAGTACTTC. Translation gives CASSSDAYEQYF.

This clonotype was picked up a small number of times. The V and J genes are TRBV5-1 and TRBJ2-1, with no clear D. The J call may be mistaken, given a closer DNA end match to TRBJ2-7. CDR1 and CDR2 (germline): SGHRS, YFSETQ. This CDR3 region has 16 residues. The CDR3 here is CASSLAAAITYNEQYF. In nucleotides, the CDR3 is TGCGCCAGCAGCTTGGCGGCAGCAATAACCTACAATGAGCAGTACTTC.